This T cell receptor (beta chain) stems from a study of blood T cell repertoires in COVID-19. Background on the study: Whether acute or convalescent, the COVID-19 samples came from the United States, Italy and Spain.

Per the original methods: Quantification of nucleated cells was approximated via reference gene primer amplification. Profiling relied on immunoSEQ multiplex PCR, and the TCRdb table lists in-frame clones only, not all of them. The DNA was the basis for D and trimming; V, J and clone size are from that table. This table has approximately 230,000 clones, 75% to 90% appearing once. Participants' reported clinical history set cohort assignment. Symptom resolution, clearance, or two negative PCRs marked the recovered donors of Cohort 3. The receptor comes from a woman aged 25 to 39 who had recovered from COVID-19. The sequenced material came from PBMCs or T cells enriched from blood (not recorded which).

CDR3 amino acids: CASSQDSRAGGREMNTEAFF. CDR3 sequence (DNA): TGTGCCAGCAGCCAAGACTCCCGAGCGGGTGGGAGGGAGATGAACACTGAAGCTTTCTTT. This chain connects TRBV3-1 (or the pseudogene TRBV3-2) to TRBJ1-1; D is unresolved. In germline, CDR1 is LGHDT, CDR2 YNNKEL (reference sequence). This CDR3 comprises 20 residues. Trimming stripped 0 bases from V and 0 bases from J, with 23 bases between.